The clone carrying this T cell receptor beta chain was detected many times. Its antigen is unknown. The CDR3 is 14 residues long. Per the germline V gene, CDR1 is DFQATT and CDR2 is SNEGSKA (reference sequence). J lost 2 bases, V lost 2 bases, and 5 bases had no gene match. This sample was included in a study of neurological immune-mediated disorders. Findings and caveats of the study: It was HTLV-1-associated myelopathy that showed the most TCR clonal expansion, while multiple sclerosis showed the least, falling below healthy controls.

TCRdb itself ran the 5' RACE reads through MiXCR, one entry per CDR3 protein. Of about 70,000 distinct CDR3 sequences in the sample, 3.2% are singletons; the top ten hold more than 4.5%. The J gene is TRBJ1-2, the V gene TRBV20-1, with 7 positions matching TRBD1. Sequencing used PBMCs. This clonotype was sampled from a woman aged 45-65 years with multiple sclerosis. CDR3 nucleotides: TGCAGTGCTAGAAAGGGACAGCCGAACTATGGCTACACCTTC. Its protein is CSARKGQPNYGYTF.